This TCR beta chain was captured in a study of cytomegalovirus exposure and HLA in healthy donors. Sequencing was performed with immunoSEQ multiplex PCR; in TCRdb, only in-frame clones are kept and a portion is missing. The sample has 55,000 to 70,000 clones, around 93% seen once. Study-level findings and limits: The listing of 160 or so TCR beta chains classed them as cytomegalovirus-associated.

There are 16 residues in the CDR3. The germline V gene encodes CDR1 LGHNA and CDR2 YNFKEQ. The ends were cut back, 6 bases at V and 4 bases at J, with 21 bases in the middle. Regarding this clone: As yet, its antigen is unknown.

This clonotype was obtained from a man between 18 and 29 years old in good health and CMV-seronegative. Input material: PBMCs. The rearrangement uses TRBV4-2 and TRBJ2-5; D perhaps matches TRBD2 (6 bases). The CDR3 here is CASSPIFFGSGETQYF. The CDR3 nucleotides read TGTGCCAGCAGTCCTATTTTCTTCGGGAGTGGAGAGACCCAGTACTTC.